These 31 T cell receptor beta chains share one sample of origin, sequenced in a study of blood T cell repertoires in COVID-19. The table came from immunoSEQ multiplex PCR; TCRdb's copy has only in-frame clones and leaves some out. The sample lists 110,000 to 150,000 clones; roughly 89% were seen once. Sequencing was done on a sample of peripheral blood. The receptors derive from a man in his 60s with active or convalescent COVID-19.

The chain recombines TRBV19 with TRBJ1-4; D uncertain. The V gene lost 5 bases and the J gene lost 0 bases, with 10 bases spanning the gap. Germline assignment: CDR1 LNHDA and CDR2 SQIVND (reference sequence). This CDR3 is built from 15 residues. As DNA, the CDR3 is TGTGCCAGTAGTTCCGGAGATGCAACTAATGAAAAACTGTTTTTT. Translated: CASSSGDATNEKLFF.

The chain employs TRBV5-1 and TRBJ1-2; D might be TRBD1 (6 bases). V lost 0 bases and J lost 10, with 13 bases in between. CDR1 SGHRS and CDR2 YFSETQ come from the germline V gene. The CDR3 extends over 13 amino acids. CDR3 nucleotides: TGCGCCAGCAGCTTGGCGCTGTCAGGGGACTACACCTTC. Amino acid sequence: CASSLALSGDYTF. Using reference TRBV5-1 and TRBJ1-2 for the parts outside the CDR3, the full variable domain is KAGVTQTPRYLIKTRGQQVTLSCSPISGHRSVSWYQQTPGQGLQFLFEYFSETQRNKGNFPGRFSGRQFSNSRSEMNVSTLELGDSALYLCASSLALSGDYTFGSGTRLTVV.

The chain carries TRBV10-3 and TRBJ2-2; tentatively, D is TRBD2 (6 bases). The germline CDR1 and CDR2 sequences are ENHRY and SYGVKD. The CDR3 loop spans 12 amino acids. V lost 8 bases to trimming and J lost 5 bases, with 9 bases between them. CDR3 protein: CAIGGVTGELFF. In DNA, the CDR3 is TGTGCCATCGGAGGGGTTACCGGGGAGCTGTTTTTT.

The rearrangement links TRBV28 to TRBJ2-1; 9 nucleotides match TRBD1. J was trimmed by 14 bases and V by 8 bases; bases with no gene match: 31. This CDR3 is 19 amino acids long. Germline V gives CDR1 MDHEN, CDR2 SYDVKM. Written as DNA, the CDR3 is TGTGCCAGCGCCTCCTCCGGGACAGGGATTCTGTATGGGTATGGGGGAGAGTTCTTC. This sequence encodes CASASSGTGILYGYGGEFF. The full variable domain, its missing parts supplied by reference TRBV28 and TRBJ2-1, is DVKVTQSSRYLVKRTGEKVFLECVQDMDHENMFWYRQDPGLGLRLIYFSYDVKMKEKGDIPEGYSVSREKKERFSLILESASTNQTSMYLCASASSGTGILYGYGGEFFGPGTRLTVL.

This clone was picked up a small number of times. The chain recombines TRBV4-1 with TRBJ2-2, with D possibly being TRBD2 (5 bases). The CDR3 has 16 residues. V lost 7 bases and J lost 0, with 15 bases in between. In germline, CDR1 is MGHRA, CDR2 YSYEKL. Here the CDR3 DNA reads TGCGCCAGCAAAAATTGGGGAGAACCGAACACCGGGGAGCTGTTTTTT. Protein sequence: CASKNWGEPNTGELFF.

This rearrangement joins TRBV27 to TRBJ2-2, with TRBD2 identical over 8 bases. Germline V gene sequence: CDR1 MNHEY, CDR2 SMNVEV (reference sequence). The CDR3 runs to 16 residues. Losses at the gene ends were 0 bases for V and 6 bases for J; bases not matched to a gene: 6. CDR3 sequence reads: CASSLSGGARAGELFF. CDR3 nucleotide sequence: TGTGCCAGCAGTTTATCCGGGGGGGCCCGGGCCGGGGAGCTGTTTTTT.

The chain is built from TRBV30 and TRBJ2-1; D unresolved. This CDR3 is built from 13 residues. V was pared by 3 bases and J by 5 bases, with 11 bases between. From germline, CDR1 is GTSNPN and CDR2 SVGIG (reference sequence). The CDR3 nucleotides read TGTGCCTGGAGCCCGCCGGTAGACAATGAGCAGTTCTTC. Its translation is CAWSPPVDNEQFF.

The rearrangement uses TRBV29-1 and TRBJ1-2; TRBD1 aligns across 10 bases. Germline V CDR1 and CDR2: SQVTM, ANQGSEA. The length of the CDR3 is 14 residues. The V and J ends lost 7 bases and 5 bases, in that order; junction bases with no gene match: 10. The CDR3 protein is CSATMGQGRYGYTF. The CDR3 DNA is TGCAGCGCGACCATGGGACAGGGGAGGTATGGCTACACCTTC. Complete variable domain (other parts from reference TRBV29-1 and TRBJ1-2): SAVISQKPSRDICQRGTSLTIQCQVDSQVTMMFWYRQQPGQSLTLIATANQGSEATYESGFVIDKFPISRPNLTFSTLTVSNMSPEDSSIYLCSATMGQGRYGYTFGSGTRLTVV.

The rearrangement joins TRBV24-1 to TRBJ2-7; the D gene is possibly TRBD2 (6 bases). The germline gives CDR1 KGHDR, CDR2 SFDVKD. The ends were cut back, 6 bases at V and 0 bases at J, with 11 bases in the middle. The CDR3 is 14 amino acids. In nucleotides, the CDR3 is TGTGCCACCAGTCAGGGAGGTGGCTCCTACGAGCAGTACTTC. Encoded protein: CATSQGGGSYEQYF.

The V and J genes are TRBV20-1 and TRBJ1-4; D remains ambiguous. There are 17 residues in the CDR3. CDR1 and CDR2 from the germline V gene are DFQATT and SNEGSKA (reference sequence). V gave up 3 bases and J gave up 0 bases, with 17 bases separating them. The CDR3, as DNA: TGCAGTGCTAGTGGGCGGCCGCCTTCAGCAACTAATGAAAAACTGTTTTTT. Translated: CSASGRPPSATNEKLFF.

This clone was recorded only once. The rearrangement uses TRBV27 and TRBJ1-1; 7 nucleotides match TRBD1. Germline lookup yields CDR1 MNHEY and CDR2 SMNVEV (reference sequence). V shed 0 bases, J shed 3 bases, and the junction held 7 bases outside the gene matches. This CDR3 has 16 amino acids. CDR3 sequence: CASSLSMTGLHTEAFF. The CDR3 DNA follows: TGTGCCAGCAGTTTATCGATGACAGGGTTGCACACTGAAGCTTTCTTT.

The chain links TRBV6-2 or TRBV6-3 to TRBJ1-1; 7 bases match TRBD1. CDR3 length equals 15 residues. Unmatched junction bases numbered 11, after V lost 5 bases and J lost 5 bases. Germline CDR1 is MNHEY and CDR2 is SVGEGT. CDR3 nucleotides: TGTGCCAGCAGTCCCCGGGGAAGGGGGCGGACTGAAGCTTTCTTT. Translated: CASSPRGRGRTEAFF.

The chain has TRBV6-2 or TRBV6-3 and TRBJ1-1; 7 bases align to TRBD1. Germline V CDR1 and CDR2: MNHEY, SVGEGT. Trimming removed 2 bases from V and 0 bases from J; junction bases left unmatched: 6. The CDR3 is 16 amino acids. Written as DNA, the CDR3 is TGTGCCAGCAGTTACCGGGCAGGGGGGATGAACACTGAAGCTTTCTTT. Amino acid sequence: CASSYRAGGMNTEAFF.

The rearrangement uses TRBV27 and TRBJ2-5; 8 nucleotides align to TRBD1. Germline CDR1 MNHEY, CDR2 SMNVEV (reference sequence). The CDR3 contains 15 residues. Trimming took 5 bases from V and 4 from J; bases not matched to a gene: 9. This chain's CDR3 is CASSPYDRGGETQYF. CDR3 nucleotide sequence: TGTGCCAGCAGTCCGTACGACAGGGGAGGAGAGACCCAGTACTTC.

The genes are TRBV19 and TRBJ1-5; D possibly corresponds to TRBD1 (5 bases). The CDR3 runs to 12 residues. V gave up 6 bases and J gave up 5 bases, with 8 bases separating them. Germline CDR1 is LNHDA and CDR2 is SQIVND (reference sequence). Here the CDR3 reads CASSLRDQPQHF. CDR3 bases: TGTGCCAGTAGCCTCAGGGATCAGCCCCAGCATTTT.

The chain links TRBV6-4 to TRBJ2-2, with a possible D match to TRBD1 (5 bases). Trimming cost V 0 bases and J 7 bases, with 9 bases left between them. From germline, CDR1 is MRHNA and CDR2 SNTAGT. There are 14 residues in the CDR3. The chain's CDR3 is CASSDSTAGGELFF. The CDR3 nucleotides are TGTGCCAGCAGTGACTCGACAGCCGGCGGGGAGCTGTTTTTT.

The V and J genes are TRBV18 and TRBJ2-7, with D possibly TRBD1 on 6 matching bases. The CDR3 extends over 14 amino acids. V was trimmed by 3 bases and J by 0 bases, leaving 9 bases between them. CDR1 and CDR2 from the germline V gene are KGHSH and LQKENI. The CDR3 here is CASSPGHHSYEQYF. In nucleotides, the CDR3 is TGTGCCAGCTCACCGGGACATCACTCCTACGAGCAGTACTTC.

J is TRBJ2-3 and V is TRBV4-2, with 10 positions matching TRBD2. J was trimmed by 4 bases and V by 0 bases; bases with no gene match: 10. Germline-derived CDR1 and CDR2 are LGHNA and YNFKEQ. The CDR3 sequence is 18 residues long. CDR3 sequence reads: CASSQELLAGAGSDTQYF. In nucleotides, the CDR3 is TGTGCCAGCAGCCAAGAGCTGCTAGCGGGAGCGGGGTCAGATACGCAGTATTTT.

The V call is TRBV4-1, the J call TRBJ1-2; D may be TRBD1 (6 bases). Germline CDR1 MGHRA, CDR2 YSYEKL. The CDR3 covers 14 residues. V dropped 0 bases and J dropped 6 bases, with 11 bases sitting between them. The CDR3 sequence: CASSQDRRGDGYTF. The CDR3 DNA sequence: TGCGCCAGCAGCCAAGATCGCAGGGGAGATGGCTACACCTTC.

Remarks on this clone: This sample includes further DNA sequences coding for the same CDR3. The chain recombines TRBV7-2 with TRBJ2-3; no clear D. This CDR3 is 14 amino acids long. CDR1 and CDR2 from the germline V gene are SGHTA and FQGNSA. V was cut by 0 bases and J by 3 bases, with 7 bases left in between. The CDR3 region has the DNA TGTGCCAGCAGCTTAGCGGCACTAACAGATACGCAGTATTTT. Translation: CASSLAALTDTQYF.

The chain recombines TRBV19 with TRBJ2-6; 10 bases align to TRBD2. The germline V gene has CDR1 LNHDA and CDR2 SQIVND (reference sequence). CDR3 length: 18 residues. Trimming cost V 7 bases and J 0 bases; bases outside gene matches: 9. The CDR3 sequence: CASTILAGGSSGANVLTF. The DNA of the CDR3 is TGTGCCAGTACCATTTTAGCGGGAGGTTCCTCTGGGGCCAACGTCCTGACTTTC.

The V and J genes are TRBV5-1 and TRBJ1-3; perhaps TRBD1 as D (5 bases). The CDR3 is made up of 16 amino acids. The V gene's germline CDR1 is SGHRS and CDR2 YFSETQ. V lost 2 bases, J lost 3 bases, and 15 bases lay in between. The CDR3 nucleotides read TGCGCCAGCAGCTTTGGTGGTAGTACAGGTGGAAACACCATATATTTT. Protein: CASSFGGSTGGNTIYF.

The V gene is TRBV7-3, the J gene TRBJ2-7, with 7 nucleotides matching TRBD1. The J call is in doubt because the DNA end fits TRBJ2-5 better. The CDR3 loop spans 14 amino acids. CDR1 is SGHTA and CDR2 is FQGTGA in the germline V gene. The chain's CDR3 is CASSRQGTKQTQYF. CDR3 nucleotide sequence: TGTGCCAGCTCACGACAGGGTACTAAGCAGACCCAGTACTTC.

The count of this clone is one. The V and J genes are TRBV28 and TRBJ2-4; tentative D call: TRBD2 (7 bases). The CDR3 extends over 13 amino acids. Between the trimmed V and J ends, which lost 6 bases and 8 bases, there was a span of 14 bases. From germline, CDR1 is MDHEN and CDR2 SYDVKM. DNA for the CDR3: TGTGCCAGCAGACCGGAGGGGGGGGACATTCAGTACTTC. Protein: CASRPEGGDIQYF.

The CDR3 region is CASSTLGQGAIEAFF. The CDR3 DNA is TGTGCCAGCAGCACGTTGGGACAGGGGGCGATTGAAGCTTTCTTT. This chain links TRBV21-1 with TRBJ1-1; the D call in the table, TRBD1, was not verified against the DNA. TRBV21-1 is an annotated pseudogene. CDR3 length equals 15 residues.

This clone was detected once. V gene TRBV18 combines with J gene TRBJ1-1; 10 bases fit TRBD1. Germline-derived CDR1 and CDR2 are KGHSH and LQKENI. The CDR3 covers 14 residues. Losses at the gene ends were 4 bases for V and 7 bases for J; bases not matched to a gene: 6. Written as DNA, the CDR3 is TGTGCCAGCTCACGGGACAGGGGCGACGATGAAGCTTTCTTT. Amino acid sequence: CASSRDRGDDEAFF.

The V gene is TRBV27, the J gene TRBJ1-2; tentatively, D is TRBD1 (5 bases). This CDR3 has 14 residues. CDR1 MNHEY and CDR2 SMNVEV come from the germline V gene (reference sequence). V was trimmed by 5 bases and J by 4 bases, leaving 14 bases between them. This chain's CDR3 is CASSPWGRPYGYTF. CDR3 coding DNA: TGTGCCAGCAGTCCCTGGGGCAGACCCTATGGCTACACCTTC.

The V and J genes are TRBV18 and TRBJ2-5; D gene unclear. CDR3 length equals 13 residues. CDR1 and CDR2 (germline): KGHSH, LQKENI. The V gene lost 4 bases and the J gene lost 1 base, with 7 bases spanning the gap. DNA for the CDR3: TGTGCCAGCTCACGCCTAGGCCAAGAGACCCAGTACTTC. Translated, it gives CASSRLGQETQYF.

The chain has TRBV28 and TRBJ1-1, with D possibly matching TRBD1 (6 bases). The CDR3 has 13 amino acids. CDR1 is MDHEN and CDR2 is SYDVKM in the germline V gene. Trimming took 5 bases from V and 7 from J, leaving 14 bases between them. In nucleotides, the CDR3 is TGTGCCAGCAGTCTCATACAGGGCATTGAAGCTTTCTTT. Translation gives CASSLIQGIEAFF.

The gene calls are TRBV15 and TRBJ2-2; possibly TRBD2 for D (7 bases). The germline V gene encodes CDR1 LNHNV and CDR2 YYDKDF (reference sequence). There are 15 residues in the CDR3. V lost 1 base, J lost 7 bases, and 13 bases lay in between. The CDR3 region is CATSRVGGAIGELFF. The CDR3 DNA reads TGTGCCACCAGCAGAGTAGGGGGGGCAATCGGGGAGCTGTTTTTT. Using reference TRBV15 and TRBJ2-2 for the parts outside the CDR3, the full variable domain is DAMVIQNPRYQVTQFGKPVTLSCSQTLNHNVMYWYQQKSSQAPKLLFHYYDKDFNNEADTPDNFQSRRPNTSFCFLDIRSPGLGDTAMYLCATSRVGGAIGELFFGEGSRLTVL.

CDR3 in amino acids: CASSSKTKSGIIGNEQFF. The CDR3, as DNA: TGTGCCAGCAGCTCAAAAACAAAGAGCGGTATCATAGGGAATGAGCAGTTCTTC. This chain links TRBV5-5 with TRBJ2-1; D possibly corresponds to TRBD2 (5 bases). This CDR3 contains 18 residues. Trimming took off 3 bases at V and 7 bases at J, with 26 bases between the two ends. The germline CDR1 and CDR2 sequences are SGHKS and YYEKEE (reference sequence).